What follows describes a single T cell receptor beta chain. Its target is unknown. Other DNA sequences of this sample code for an identical CDR3. The sample is drawn from a study of cytomegalovirus exposure and HLA in healthy donors. General study points: A likely sequencing artifact accounted for one observed cluster of highly shared sequence variants. The classifier, whose performance was assessed in both the original and validation cohorts, reportedly diagnosed cytomegalovirus status with high specificity and sensitivity.

PCR primers comprised 60 Vbeta and 13 Jbeta primers. Libraries were prepared by immunoSEQ multiplex PCR; TCRdb keeps only in-frame clonotypes and omits some of them. Of 150,000 or so clones listed, roughly 84% were seen once; the top ten hold around 6.6%. Sequencing used PBMCs. This receptor was identified in a man in his forties or fifties in good health and CMV-seropositive.

CDR3 in amino acids: CASSPDYSYNQPQHF. CDR3 DNA: TGTGCCAGCAGTCCTGACTACAGCTACAACCAGCCCCAGCATTTT. This chain joins TRBV6-5 and TRBJ1-5; D is undetermined. The CDR3 covers 15 residues. Trimming cost V 5 bases and J 7 bases, with 18 bases left between them. CDR1 is MNHEY, CDR2 SVGAGI, per germline.